One sample yielded the 9 T cell receptor beta chains listed below, sequenced in a study of cytomegalovirus exposure and HLA in healthy donors. Researchers ran the PCR with 60 Vbeta and 13 Jbeta primers. Generated by immunoSEQ multiplex PCR, the TCRdb table keeps only in-frame clones and is missing some. The sample consists of about 180,000 clones, around 80% of them appearing once. The sample comprised PBMCs. The receptors shown here come from a girl aged 10-17 years in good health and CMV-seropositive.

The chain has TRBV2 and TRBJ2-3; D is ambiguous. Trimming removed 4 bases from V and 0 bases from J, with 8 bases in between. Germline V lookup: CDR1 SNHLY, CDR2 FYNNEI. This CDR3 is built from 14 residues. CDR3 in amino acids: CASSGLSSTDTQYF. CDR3 bases: TGTGCCAGCAGTGGGCTGTCTAGCACAGATACGCAGTATTTT. Supplemented by reference TRBV2 and TRBJ2-3, the full variable domain reads EPEVTQTPSHQVTQMGQEVILRCVPISNHLYFYWYRQILGQKVEFLVSFYNNEISEKSEIFDDQFSVERPDGSNFTLKIRSTKLEDSAMYFCASSGLSSTDTQYFGPGTRLTVL.

The genes are TRBV11-2 and TRBJ2-5; 13 nucleotides match TRBD2. J gave up 2 bases and V 4 bases, and 1 base lay outside the gene matches. Germline lookup yields CDR1 SGHAT and CDR2 FQNNGV. The CDR3 has 15 residues. CDR3 residues: CASSWGLAGQETQYF. In DNA, the CDR3 is TGTGCCAGCAGCTGGGGACTAGCGGGGCAAGAGACCCAGTACTTC.

The chain joins TRBV7-3 to TRBJ1-1; 9 positions match TRBD1. CDR1 is SGHTA and CDR2 is FQGTGA in the germline V gene. J gave up 5 bases and V 5 bases, and 3 bases lay outside the gene matches. This CDR3 region has 13 residues. The CDR3 region is CASSQTGGTEAFF. The CDR3 DNA reads as TGTGCCAGCAGCCAGACAGGGGGAACTGAAGCTTTCTTT.

V usage is TRBV10-1 and J usage is TRBJ2-5; TRBD1 matches at 10 bases. Germline lookup yields CDR1 WNHNN and CDR2 SYGVQD (reference sequence). V gave up 2 bases and J gave up 4 bases; unmatched junction bases: 4. This CDR3 is built from 15 residues. CDR3 sequence (DNA): TGCGCCAGCAGTGAGAGGACAGGGGGACGAGAGACCCAGTACTTC. Translating it yields CASSERTGGRETQYF.

The V call is TRBV6-6, the J call TRBJ2-7; maybe TRBD1 (6 bases). The CDR3 sequence is 15 residues long. Germline CDR1 is MNHNY and CDR2 is SVGAGI (reference sequence). The V gene lost 5 bases and the J gene lost 2 bases, with 16 bases spanning the gap. The CDR3 spells CASSHRDTTPYEQYF. CDR3 bases: TGTGCCAGCAGTCACCGGGACACAACTCCCTACGAGCAGTACTTC.

The chain has TRBV30 and TRBJ2-2; a possible D gene is TRBD2 (6 bases). CDR3 length: 14 residues. Trimming left V 4 bases short and J 4 bases short, with 13 bases between. Germline V gives CDR1 GTSNPN, CDR2 SVGIG (reference sequence). The CDR3, as DNA: TGTGCCTGGAATAGGAGGGGTCTCACCGGGGAGCTGTTTTTT. As protein: CAWNRRGLTGELFF.

The rearrangement uses TRBV25-1 and TRBJ2-1; possibly TRBD2 for D (6 bases). The CDR3 runs to 13 residues. Trimming took 8 bases from V and 2 from J, leaving 10 bases between them. Germline lookup yields CDR1 MGHDK and CDR2 SYGVNS. The CDR3, as DNA: TGTGCCAGCCGCGGGACTGCCTACAATGAGCAGTTCTTC. It yields the protein CASRGTAYNEQFF.

V gene TRBV4-1 combines with J gene TRBJ1-1; maybe TRBD1 (5 bases). This CDR3 spans 15 amino acids. Trimming removed 4 bases from V and 5 bases from J, with 17 bases in between. Per the germline V gene, CDR1 is MGHRA and CDR2 is YSYEKL. The DNA for the CDR3 is TGCGCCAGCAGCCTAACCTCAGGGAGGAAAACTGAAGCTTTCTTT. As protein: CASSLTSGRKTEAFF.

The chain joins TRBV7-9 to TRBJ2-1; the D gene is possibly TRBD2 (5 bases). V was shortened by 0 bases and J by 9 bases, with 12 bases between the two germline ends. The CDR3 runs to 14 residues. Germline CDR1 and CDR2: SEHNR and FQNEAQ (reference sequence). The CDR3 DNA reads as TGTGCCAGCAGCTTAGCGGGAGAATCGGGTGAGCAGTTCTTC. It yields the protein CASSLAGESGEQFF. The variable domain in full, with the rest retrieved from reference TRBV7-9 and TRBJ2-1, is DTGVSQNPRHKITKRGQNVTFRCDPISEHNRLYWYRQTLGQGPEFLTYFQNEAQLEKSRLLSDRFSAERPKGSFSTLEIQRTEQGDSAMYLCASSLAGESGEQFFGPGTRLTVL.